These T cell receptor beta chains were read from a single sample in a study of CD4+ T cells in melanoma. The assay was immunoSEQ multiplex PCR, and TCRdb's table has in-frame clones only and misses some. In the table there are several thousand clones, 65% of which are singletons. Sample: cells from a culture (not recorded whether cultured in vitro). The origin of the receptors is a human donor with melanoma. Each CDR3 is given with its conserved first and last residue. The order of the fields is clone size, D gene, J gene, V gene, CDR3 protein, CDR3 DNA. The D gene is left open where the match is weak. The listing skips clone size in some rows; elsewhere it reads once, few, many or a size class.

>-|-|TRBJ2-7|TRBV19
CASSVTVSYEQYF
TGTGCCAGTAGTGTGACAGTCTCCTACGAGCAGTACTTC
>once|-|TRBJ1-1|TRBV5-1
CASSRVLNTEAFF
TGCGCCAGCAGCCGAGTCCTGAACACTGAAGCTTTCTTT
>-|-|TRBJ2-3|TRBV10-3
CAAGPYTQYF
TGTGCCGCGGGACCTTATACGCAGTATTTT
>large|-|TRBJ1-4|TRBV7-8
CASSLAGRLFF
TGTGCCAGCAGCCTCGCGGGAAGGCTGTTTTTT
>-|-|TRBJ2-1|TRBV7-9
CASSLEGGSYNEQFF
TGTGCCAGCAGCTTAGAGGGGGGCTCCTACAATGAGCAGTTCTTC
>-|-|TRBJ2-2|TRBV5-1
CASSPQGWAGELFF
TGCGCCAGCAGCCCGCAGGGGTGGGCCGGGGAGCTGTTTTTT
>-|TRBD1|TRBJ2-7|TRBV29-1
CSVEGTGIEQYF
TGCAGCGTTGAAGGGACAGGGATCGAGCAGTACTTC
>-|-|TRBJ1-2|TRBV28
CASNTNYGYTF
TGTGCCAGCAACACTAACTATGGCTACACCTTC
>-|TRBD1|TRBJ1-3|TRBV7-9
CASSSGQGPGNTIYF
TGTGCCAGCAGCTCAGGACAGGGCCCTGGAAACACCATATATTTT
>-|-|TRBJ2-7|TRBV11-2
CASSLDSYEQYF
TGTGCCAGCAGTTTAGACTCCTACGAGCAGTACTTC
>-|-|TRBJ1-2|TRBV19
CASSPLGGPEGYTF
TGTGCCAGTAGCCCCTTGGGGGGCCCGGAGGGCTACACCTTC
>-|-|TRBJ2-7|TRBV3-1/TRBV3-2
CASSQGSYSSEQYF
TGTGCCAGCAGCCAAGGCTCCTACAGTAGCGAGCAGTACTTC
>medium-sized|TRBD1|TRBJ2-7|TRBV5-1
CASSPGTGGYEQYF
TGCGCCAGCAGCCCCGGGACAGGGGGCTACGAGCAGTACTTC
>-|TRBD1|TRBJ1-4|TRBV27
CASRNRGEREKLFF
TGTGCCAGCCGTAACAGGGGAGAGCGGGAAAAACTGTTTTTT
>-|-|TRBJ2-5|TRBV2
CASSFRGQETQYF
TGTGCCAGCAGTTTTAGGGGCCAAGAGACCCAGTACTTC
>-|-|TRBJ2-1|TRBV28
CASSFLDRSSYNEQFF
TGTGCCAGCAGTTTCCTCGACCGTAGCTCCTACAATGAGCAGTTCTTC
>-|TRBD1|TRBJ2-5|TRBV7-9
CASSPGTGKETQYF
TGTGCCAGCAGCCCCGGGACAGGGAAAGAGACCCAGTACTTC
>-|-|TRBJ1-1|TRBV5-6
CASSFQGNTEAFF
TGTGCCAGCAGCTTCCAGGGCAACACTGAAGCTTTCTTT
>-|-|TRBJ2-7|TRBV5-6
CASSLGEADSFSYEQYF
TGTGCCAGCAGCTTGGGTGAGGCGGACTCCTTTTCCTACGAGCAGTACTTC
>-|TRBD1|TRBJ1-2|TRBV20-1
CSASPGQGAGRGYTF
TGCAGTGCTAGTCCGGGACAGGGGGCCGGTAGAGGCTACACCTTC
>-|-|TRBJ1-6|TRBV5-4
CASSLSFGRSSYNSPLHF
TGTGCCAGCAGCCTGTCCTTTGGAAGGAGCTCCTATAATTCACCCCTCCACTTT
>few|-|TRBJ2-7|TRBV9
CASSVDGDTYEQYF
TGTGCCAGCAGCGTAGACGGGGATACCTACGAGCAGTACTTC
>-|TRBD1|TRBJ1-4|TRBV9
CASSTTGQGSEKLFF
TGTGCCAGCAGCACAACGGGACAGGGGTCTGAAAAACTGTTTTTT
>few|-|TRBJ1-6|TRBV7-2
CASSLWGVPLHF
TGTGCCAGCAGCTTATGGGGGGTACCCCTCCACTTT
>-|-|TRBJ1-1|TRBV4-3
CASSQEADRRDTEAFF
TGCGCCAGCAGCCAAGAGGCTGACAGACGGGACACTGAAGCTTTCTTT
>-|TRBD1|TRBJ1-1|TRBV6-5
CASSYEGALNTEAFF
TGTGCCAGCAGTTACGAGGGGGCACTGAACACTGAAGCTTTCTTT
>-|-|TRBJ2-3|TRBV19
CASSTTPGDTQYF
TGTGCCAGTAGTACCACGCCGGGGGATACGCAGTATTTT
>-|-|TRBJ1-2|TRBV27
CATATPGGYTF
TGTGCCACCGCTACCCCTGGGGGCTACACCTTC
>-|-|TRBJ2-3|TRBV6-4
CASSDRARAGQYF
TGTGCCAGCAGTGACAGGGCTAGAGCCGGGCAGTATTTT